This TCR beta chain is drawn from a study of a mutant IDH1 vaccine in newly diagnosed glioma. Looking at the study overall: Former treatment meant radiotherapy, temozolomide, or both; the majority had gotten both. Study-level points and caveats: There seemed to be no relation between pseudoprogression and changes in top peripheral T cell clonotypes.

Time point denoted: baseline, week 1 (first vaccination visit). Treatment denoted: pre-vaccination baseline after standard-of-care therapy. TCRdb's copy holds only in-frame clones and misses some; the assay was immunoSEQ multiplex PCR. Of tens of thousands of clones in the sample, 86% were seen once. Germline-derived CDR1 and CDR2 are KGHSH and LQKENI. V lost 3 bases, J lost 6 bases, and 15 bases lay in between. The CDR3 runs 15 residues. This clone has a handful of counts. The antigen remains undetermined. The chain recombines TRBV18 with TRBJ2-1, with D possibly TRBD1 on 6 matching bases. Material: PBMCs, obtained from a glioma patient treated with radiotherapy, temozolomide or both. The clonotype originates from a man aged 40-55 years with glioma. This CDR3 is CASSPRDTPLNEQFF. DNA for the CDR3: TGTGCCAGCTCACCTCGGGACACTCCGCTCAATGAGCAGTTCTTC.